This passage covers 8 T cell receptor beta chains from one sample sequenced in a study of memory CD8 T cells in hepatitis C reinfection. Described time point: pre-reinfection, 55 to 20 weeks before reinfection detection. No in vitro expansion preceded TCR sequencing of the sorted cells. Sequencing was performed with immunoSEQ multiplex PCR; in TCRdb, only in-frame clones are kept and a portion is missing. This sample carries around 6,000 clones, more than 80% of them seen once, and the ten largest clones take roughly 22%. Sequenced input: naive CD8+ T cells sorted from blood. The source of these receptors is a man aged 45-65 years with hepatitis C virus infection.

For this clone: A read error may produce the germline difference seen at one junction end. This CDR3 is also generated by other DNA sequences in the sample. This rearrangement joins TRBV28 to TRBJ2-1; D is perhaps TRBD2 (5 bases). The CDR3 loop spans 16 amino acids. Germline CDR1 MDHEN, CDR2 SYDVKM. The CDR3 reads CASSPLTMSSYNEQFF. The CDR3 nucleotides read TGTGCCAGCAGTCCCCTGACTATGAGCTCCTACAATGAGCAATTCTTC. Full variable domain (missing parts from reference TRBV28 and TRBJ2-1): DVKVTQSSRYLVKRTGEKVFLECVQDMDHENMFWYRQDPGLGLRLIYFSYDVKMKEKGDIPEGYSVSREKKERFSLILESASTNQTSMYLCASSPLTMSSYNEQFFGPGTRLTVL.

The V gene is TRBV15, the J gene TRBJ2-1, with 13 bases that match TRBD2. Per the germline V gene, CDR1 is LNHNV and CDR2 is YYDKDF (reference sequence). J was trimmed by 6 bases and V by 2 bases; bases with no gene match: 13. CDR3 length equals 19 residues. For the CDR3, the DNA is TGTGCCACCAGCAGAACGAGATCACTAGCGGGAGGGCCGGGCAATGAGCAGTTCTTC. This encodes CATSRTRSLAGGPGNEQFF.

This chain joins TRBV30 and TRBJ1-5; D perhaps matches TRBD1 (6 bases). The CDR3 is 15 residues long. V dropped 5 bases and J dropped 0 bases, with 14 bases sitting between them. Germline-derived CDR1 and CDR2 are GTSNPN and SVGIG (reference sequence). CDR3 in amino acids: CAWPRQDNSNQPQHF. In nucleotides, the CDR3 is TGTGCCTGGCCTAGACAGGACAATAGCAATCAGCCCCAGCATTTT.

The V and J genes are TRBV13 and TRBJ1-2, with TRBD1 matching over 11 bases. CDR3 length equals 16 residues. Germline trimming cut 5 bases from V and 3 bases from J; bases unmatched to any gene: 8. The germline V gene encodes CDR1 PRHDT and CDR2 FYEKMQ (reference sequence). As DNA, the CDR3 is TGTGCCAGCAGCACTAGGACAGGGGGCGCGTACTATGGCTACACCTTC. Protein product: CASSTRTGGAYYGYTF.

V gene TRBV6-5 combines with J gene TRBJ2-1; 7 nucleotides align to TRBD2. There are 12 residues in the CDR3. The germline gives CDR1 MNHEY, CDR2 SVGAGI. V lost 5 bases, J lost 5 bases, and 0 bases stayed unmatched. The CDR3 nucleotides read TGTGCCAGCAGTGCGGGAGACAATGAGCAGTTCTTC. It is translated as CASSAGDNEQFF.

This chain links TRBV28 with TRBJ2-5; D remains unclear. The germline V gene encodes CDR1 MDHEN and CDR2 SYDVKM. Trimming shortened V by 9 bases and J by 2 bases, and 10 bases separated the two germline ends. The CDR3 covers 12 residues. In nucleotides, the CDR3 is TGTGCCAGTATGACTGAACAAGAGACCCAGTACTTC. Encoded protein: CASMTEQETQYF.

The rearrangement uses TRBV19 and TRBJ2-1; no clear D. Germline CDR1 is LNHDA and CDR2 is SQIVND (reference sequence). CDR3 length equals 12 residues. Trimming left V 10 bases short and J 2 bases short, with 9 bases between. CDR3 protein: CATGETYNEQFF. The CDR3 DNA sequence: TGTGCCACCGGAGAAACCTACAATGAGCAGTTCTTC.

This chain joins TRBV15 and TRBJ2-3; 8 bases match TRBD2. J gave up 4 bases and V 1 base, and 4 bases lay outside the gene matches. Germline V gene lookup returns CDR1 LNHNV and CDR2 YYDKDF (reference sequence). This CDR3 has 15 residues. CDR3 DNA sequence: TGTGCCACCAGCAGAGTGAGCGGGAGCGCAGATACGCAGTATTTT. It translates to CATSRVSGSADTQYF.